This is a list of T cell receptor beta chains from one sample in a study of cytotoxic CD8 clonotypes in ibrutinib-treated CLL. Clones were sequenced by immunoSEQ multiplex PCR, and TCRdb holds only the in-frame ones, with some missing. The data contain approximately 120,000 clones, around 84% of them singletons. This material consisted of PBMCs, taken after 24 months of ibrutinib treatment. These TCRs come from a human donor with chronic lymphocytic leukemia. Each CDR3 is given with its conserved first and last residue. The D gene is left open where the match is weak. Clone size is shown for a subset of rows, as once, few, many or a class of expanded clone.

abundance | j_gene | v_gene | d_gene | CDR3nt | CDR3aa
. | TRBJ2-3 | TRBV19 | TRBD2 | TGTGCCAGTATCCAGACTAGCGGGACCTCAGATACGCAGTATTTT | CASIQTSGTSDTQYF
few | TRBJ1-3 | TRBV28 | . | TGTGCCAGCAGTGGATTATTCGGTGGATCTGGAAACACCATATATTTT | CASSGLFGGSGNTIYF
. | TRBJ1-2 | TRBV19 | . | TGTGCCAGCCGGGACCCGCGAAAATCTACTAACTATGGCTACACCTTC | CASRDPRKSTNYGYTF
. | TRBJ1-4 | TRBV4-1 | TRBD1 | TGCGCCAGCAGCCAAGAATGGACAGGGGGAGATGAAAAACTGTTTTTT | CASSQEWTGGDEKLFF
few | TRBJ1-5 | TRBV11-2 | . | TGTGCCAGCAGCTTAGGATCGGGTCAGCCCCAGCATTTT | CASSLGSGQPQHF
. | TRBJ2-5 | TRBV19 | . | TGTGCCAGTAGTGCCGTCATTGGGGAGACCCAGTACTTC | CASSAVIGETQYF
. | TRBJ1-2 | TRBV7-2 | . | TGTGCCAGCAGCTTGTCGGCAGTTCCCAAAGAGGGCTACACCTTC | CASSLSAVPKEGYTF
. | TRBJ1-1 | TRBV27 | . | TGTGCCAGCAGTTTTCACTCTCCGACTGAAGCTTTCTTT | CASSFHSPTEAFF
few | TRBJ1-1 | TRBV11-2 | TRBD1 | TGTGCCAGCAGCCCCCGTCCCGGGACAGGGGAAGCTTTCTTT | CASSPRPGTGEAFF
few | TRBJ2-6 | TRBV19 | . | TGTGCCACGAGGGCATCTGGGGCCAACGTCCTGACTTTC | CATRASGANVLTF
. | TRBJ1-6 | TRBV27 | TRBD1 | TGTGCCAGCAGTTTATACCCCCCCGGGACAGAGGCTATATTTGATAATTCACCCCTCCACTTT | CASSLYPPGTEAIFDNSPLHF
. | TRBJ1-4 | TRBV10-3 | . | TGTGCCATCAGTGAAAGTCCGAATAATGAAAAACTGTTTTTT | CAISESPNNEKLFF
. | TRBJ2-7 | TRBV19 | . | TGTGCCAGTAGTAGGACGCGGGGCAATCTAATGTACGAGCAGTACTTC | CASSRTRGNLMYEQYF
few | TRBJ1-6 | TRBV27 | . | TGTGCCAGCAGTCCGAGGACAGAGGGCTCACCCCTCCACTTT | CASSPRTEGSPLHF
. | TRBJ2-3 | TRBV9 | TRBD2 | TGTGCCAGCAGCTCTTCGGGTAGCGGGGGTCCTACAGATACGCAGTATTTT | CASSSSGSGGPTDTQYF
. | TRBJ1-1 | TRBV10-2 | . | TGCGCCAGCAGTGTGACAGAAGAAAAAGCTTTCTTT | CASSVTEEKAFF
. | TRBJ2-3 | TRBV5-1 | TRBD2 | TGCGCCAGCAGCCCATCGGGGGGATGGGACACAGATACGCAGTATTTT | CASSPSGGWDTDTQYF
. | TRBJ1-4 | TRBV14 | . | TGTGCCAGCAGCCAACACACTAATGAAAAACTGTTTTTT | CASSQHTNEKLFF
. | TRBJ2-5 | TRBV21-1 | . | TGTGCCAGCAGTGCTCCCGGTCAAGAGACCCAGTACTTC | CASSAPGQETQYF
. | TRBJ2-1 | TRBV6-5 | . | TGTGCCAGCAGACAGAACAGGGTCAATGAGCAGTTCTTC | CASRQNRVNEQFF
few | TRBJ1-3 | TRBV5-1 | . | TGCGCCAGCAGCTTGGCCGGGCCACGGAACACCATATATTTT | CASSLAGPRNTIYF
few | TRBJ2-3 | TRBV19 | TRBD1 | TGTGCCAGTAGTCCCCGGACAGGGCCGACAGATACGCAGTATTTT | CASSPRTGPTDTQYF
. | TRBJ1-3 | TRBV18 | . | TGTGCCAGCTCACCACGGGGGGGGAGCCGTATCTCTGGAAACACCATATATTTT | CASSPRGGSRISGNTIYF
. | TRBJ2-2 | TRBV27 | TRBD2 | TGTGCCAGCAGTTTACGCCCTAGCGGGGGGGCCGGGGAGCTGTTTTTT | CASSLRPSGGAGELFF
. | TRBJ2-5 | TRBV6-5 | . | TGTGCCAGCAGGCCTACTGGTTACCAAGAGACCCAGTACTTC | CASRPTGYQETQYF
once | TRBJ1-3 | TRBV7-3 | . | TGTGCCAGCAGCTTACACCCAGTTGGAAACACCATATATTTT | CASSLHPVGNTIYF
. | TRBJ2-5 | TRBV6-5 | TRBD2 | TGTGCCAGCAGTTGGACTAGCGGGGGGCTCCAAGAGACCCAGTACTTC | CASSWTSGGLQETQYF
. | TRBJ2-1 | TRBV5-1 | . | TGCGCCAGCAGTTTAGGCCTAGAACGGCAGTTCTTC | CASSLGLERQFF